A selection of T cell receptor beta chains follows, all from one sample in a study of T cell responses to AZD1222 COVID-19 vaccine. Sequencing used immunoSEQ multiplex PCR; TCRdb keeps in-frame clones, though not all of them. The table records 200,000 or so clones, roughly 92% of them present only once. The sample was peripheral blood, taken 28 days after the second AZD1222 dose. The receptors were gathered from an adult who received the AZD1222 COVID-19 vaccine. The CDR3 runs from the conserved cysteine through the conserved F or W. D genes are given only for firm matches. A clone size is listed for some rows: how often the clone was seen (once, few, many), or a class if it is expanded.

j_call | d_call | v_call | clone_size | cdr3_aa | cdr3_nt
TRBJ1-4 | - | TRBV3-1/TRBV3-2 | - | CASSPQGRYNEKLFF | TGTGCCAGCAGCCCCCAGGGGAGATATAATGAAAAACTGTTTTTT
TRBJ2-3 | - | TRBV10-1 | - | CASSEFRAVFTDTQYF | TGCGCCAGCAGTGAGTTTAGGGCGGTCTTCACAGATACGCAGTATTTT
TRBJ2-1 | - | TRBV14 | - | CASSFSPPTLNEQFF | TGTGCCAGCAGCTTCAGCCCCCCCACCCTCAATGAGCAGTTCTTC
TRBJ1-1 | - | TRBV6-5 | - | CASSYSTTGTHTEAFF | TGTGCCAGCAGTTACTCGACCACAGGGACGCACACTGAAGCTTTCTTT
TRBJ2-1 | TRBD2 | TRBV5-5 | - | CASSLGGGRGQFF | TGTGCCAGCAGCTTGGGCGGGGGAAGGGGGCAGTTCTTC
TRBJ1-5 | TRBD1 | TRBV5-1 | - | CASSLETGGSQPQHF | TGCGCCAGCAGCTTGGAAACAGGGGGCAGTCAGCCCCAGCATTTT
TRBJ2-3 | TRBD2 | TRBV10-3 | - | CAIGDSGGGTDTQYF | TGTGCCATCGGGGATAGCGGGGGGGGCACAGATACGCAGTATTTT
TRBJ1-6 | - | TRBV19 | - | CASSIESITYNSPLHF | TGTGCCAGTAGTATCGAGTCAATCACCTATAATTCACCCCTCCACTTT
TRBJ1-5 | - | TRBV10-1 | once | CASSESKRQSNQPQHF | TGCGCCAGCAGTGAGTCGAAACGGCAGAGCAATCAGCCCCAGCATTTT
TRBJ2-5 | - | TRBV5-1 | - | CASSPDWAETQYF | TGCGCCAGCAGCCCGGACTGGGCGGAGACCCAGTACTTC
TRBJ1-5 | - | TRBV27 | - | CARHARSNQPQHF | TGTGCCAGACATGCCCGGAGCAATCAGCCCCAGCATTTT
TRBJ1-5 | - | TRBV28 | - | CASSIRLRWNQPQHF | TGTGCCAGCAGCATTCGTTTGAGGTGGAATCAGCCCCAGCATTTT
TRBJ1-1 | TRBD1 | TRBV18 | - | CASSLNRGRDTEAFF | TGTGCCAGCTCACTTAACAGGGGGCGCGACACTGAAGCTTTCTTT
TRBJ2-7 | TRBD1 | TRBV27 | - | CASSTDPGQEYEQYF | TGTGCCAGCAGTACCGACCCGGGACAGGAATACGAGCAGTACTTC
TRBJ2-1 | - | TRBV5-6 | - | CASSLGDLEQFF | TGTGCCAGCAGCTTGGGCGACCTTGAGCAGTTCTTC
TRBJ1-5 | TRBD1 | TRBV11-3 | - | CASSVGQGADQPQHF | TGTGCCAGCAGCGTGGGACAGGGGGCTGATCAGCCCCAGCATTTT
TRBJ2-5 | TRBD2 | TRBV6-4 | - | CASRGGGGYARIETQYF | TGTGCCAGCAGAGGCGGGGGGGGTTATGCCCGTATAGAGACCCAGTACTTC
TRBJ1-4 | TRBD1 | TRBV7-8 | - | CASSRDRSNEKLFF | TGTGCCAGCAGCCGGGACAGGTCTAATGAAAAACTGTTTTTT
TRBJ2-1 | TRBD2 | TRBV6-5 | - | CASTRGTSSYNEQFF | TGTGCCAGCACCAGAGGGACTAGCTCCTACAATGAGCAGTTCTTC
TRBJ1-2 | TRBD1 | TRBV6-2/TRBV6-3 | - | CASSYLSGTANYGYTF | TGTGCCAGCAGTTACTTGAGCGGGACAGCCAACTATGGCTACACCTTC
TRBJ1-6 | TRBD1 | TRBV27 | - | CASGKVRGQAYNSPLHF | TGTGCCAGCGGCAAAGTTAGGGGACAGGCCTATAATTCACCCCTCCACTTT
TRBJ2-1 | TRBD2 | TRBV3-1/TRBV3-2 | - | CASSQERTSGVNEQFF | TGTGCCAGCAGCCAAGAAAGGACTAGCGGGGTCAATGAGCAGTTCTTC
TRBJ2-7 | - | TRBV5-1 | - | CASSSPGTLSYEQYF | TGCGCCAGCAGCTCGCCCGGGACACTCTCCTACGAGCAGTACTTC
TRBJ2-5 | TRBD1 | TRBV9 | - | CASSGQGPLETQYF | TGTGCCAGCAGCGGACAGGGTCCCTTAGAGACCCAGTACTTC
TRBJ2-1 | - | TRBV5-4 | once | CASSLAAGAGNEQFF | TGTGCCAGCAGCTTGGCCGCGGGGGCGGGCAATGAGCAGTTCTTC
TRBJ2-7 | TRBD1 | TRBV5-1 | few | CASSPGQVLSSYEQYF | TGCGCCAGCAGCCCCGGACAGGTCCTTAGCTCCTACGAGCAGTACTTC
TRBJ2-2 | TRBD1 | TRBV10-3 | - | CAIPDREKNTGELFF | TGTGCCATCCCTGACAGGGAAAAAAACACCGGGGAGCTGTTTTTT
TRBJ2-5 | TRBD2 | TRBV13 | - | CASSLVTGPKTSGGLRETQYF | TGTGCCAGCAGCTTAGTCACGGGCCCAAAGACTAGCGGGGGGTTGAGAGAGACCCAGTACTTC
TRBJ1-2 | TRBD1 | TRBV9 | - | CASSTTGFDGYTF | TGTGCCAGCAGCACGACAGGGTTTGATGGCTACACCTTC